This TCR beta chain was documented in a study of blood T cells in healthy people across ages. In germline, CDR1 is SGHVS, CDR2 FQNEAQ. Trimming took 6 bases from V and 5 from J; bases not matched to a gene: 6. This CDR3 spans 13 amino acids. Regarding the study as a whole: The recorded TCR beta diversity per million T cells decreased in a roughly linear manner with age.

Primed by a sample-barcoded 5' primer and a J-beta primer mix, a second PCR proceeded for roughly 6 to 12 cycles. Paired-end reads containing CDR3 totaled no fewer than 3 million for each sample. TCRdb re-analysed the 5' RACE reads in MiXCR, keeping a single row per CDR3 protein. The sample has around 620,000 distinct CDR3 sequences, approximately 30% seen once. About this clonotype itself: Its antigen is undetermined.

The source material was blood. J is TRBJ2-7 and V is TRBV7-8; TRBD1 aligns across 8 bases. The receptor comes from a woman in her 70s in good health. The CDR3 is CASRDRVGNEQYF. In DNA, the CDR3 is TGTGCCAGCAGGGACAGGGTGGGGAACGAGCAGTACTTC.